The T cell receptor beta chain described here comes from a study of blood T cell repertoires in COVID-19. Across the whole study: Samples taken during acute and convalescent COVID-19 were collected in the United States, Italy and Spain. PBMCs, B-cell-depleted T cells, or T cells were the source of the cDNA or gDNA that made up the material.

In terms of age and location, participants ranged from roughly 18 to 90 years and lived in about 25 US areas. Within the 2 weeks before study entry, each person in the exposed group met a COVID-19 case. The assay was immunoSEQ multiplex PCR, and TCRdb's table has in-frame clones only and misses some. The data show 350,000 to 400,000 clones, approximately 93% seen once. The clonotype was recovered from a woman aged 40 to 50 who had been exposed to COVID-19. The source material was PBMCs or T cells enriched from blood (not recorded which).

Here the CDR3 DNA reads TGCGCCAGCAGTGATATTACTAGGGCCAACGTCCTGACTTTC. Its protein product is CASSDITRANVLTF. V gene TRBV10-1 combines with J gene TRBJ2-6, with D unclear. The CDR3 has 14 residues. CDR1 WNHNN and CDR2 SYGVQD come from the germline V gene (reference sequence). Trimming cost V 3 bases and J 5 bases, with 8 bases left between them.